This entry describes one TCR beta chain. Its antigen is not known. V was pared by 6 bases and J by 1 base, with 3 bases of the junction left unmatched. The CDR3 consists of 16 residues. CDR1 and CDR2 from the germline V gene are MNHEY and SMNVEV (reference sequence). The method was immunoSEQ multiplex PCR; TCRdb's version includes in-frame clones alone and lacks a portion of them. The sample has 150,000 to 200,000 clones; over 65% are singletons. These data are taken from a study of cytomegalovirus exposure and HLA in healthy donors. Study-level results: Rare sequences made up most TCRs, while some public TCRs were found in many donors. A few CMV-associated chains were confirmed in vitro to be specific for CMV antigens. According to a later analysis, TCR clusters from the first cohort tended to co-occur in the approximately 130 validation repertoires. The authors enumerated 180 or so TCR beta chains as linked to cytomegalovirus.

The chain couples TRBV27 to TRBJ2-3; TRBD2 matches 14 bases. Sequences were obtained from PBMCs. The TCR originated in a man aged 18 to 29 in good health and CMV-seropositive. The CDR3 sequence: CASSPGLAGGTDTQYF. The CDR3 nucleotides are TGTGCCAGCAGCCCGGGACTAGCGGGAGGCACAGATACGCAGTATTTT.